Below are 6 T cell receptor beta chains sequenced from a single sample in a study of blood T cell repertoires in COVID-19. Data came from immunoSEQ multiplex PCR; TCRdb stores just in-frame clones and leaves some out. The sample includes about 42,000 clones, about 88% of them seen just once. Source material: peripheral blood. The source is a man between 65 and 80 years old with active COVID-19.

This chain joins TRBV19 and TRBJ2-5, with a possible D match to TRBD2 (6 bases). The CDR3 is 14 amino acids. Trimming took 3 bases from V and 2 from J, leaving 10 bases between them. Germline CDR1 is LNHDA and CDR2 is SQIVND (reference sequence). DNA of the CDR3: TGTGCCAGTAGTATGGGGGGACCTCAAGAGACCCAGTACTTC. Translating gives CASSMGGPQETQYF.

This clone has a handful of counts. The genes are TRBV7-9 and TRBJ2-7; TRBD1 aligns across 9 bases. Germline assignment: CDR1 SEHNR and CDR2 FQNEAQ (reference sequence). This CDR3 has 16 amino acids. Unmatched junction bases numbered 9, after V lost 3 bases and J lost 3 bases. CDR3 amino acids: CASSLGQGPPFYEQYF. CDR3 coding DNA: TGTGCCAGCAGCTTGGGACAGGGCCCCCCGTTCTACGAGCAGTACTTC.

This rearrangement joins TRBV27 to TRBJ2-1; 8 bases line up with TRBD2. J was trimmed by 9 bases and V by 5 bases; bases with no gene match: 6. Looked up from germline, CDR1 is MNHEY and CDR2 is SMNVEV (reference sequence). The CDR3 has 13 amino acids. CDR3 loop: CASSLRTSTEQFF. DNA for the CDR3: TGTGCCAGCAGTCTTAGGACTAGCACTGAGCAGTTCTTC.

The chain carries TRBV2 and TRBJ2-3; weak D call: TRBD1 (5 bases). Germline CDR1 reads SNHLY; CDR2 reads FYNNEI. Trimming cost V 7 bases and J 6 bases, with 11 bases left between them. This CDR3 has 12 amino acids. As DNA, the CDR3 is TGTGCCAGCACTCAGGGTACGGATACGCAGTATTTT. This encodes CASTQGTDTQYF. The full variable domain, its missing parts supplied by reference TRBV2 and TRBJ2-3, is EPEVTQTPSHQVTQMGQEVILRCVPISNHLYFYWYRQILGQKVEFLVSFYNNEISEKSEIFDDQFSVERPDGSNFTLKIRSTKLEDSAMYFCASTQGTDTQYFGPGTRLTVL.

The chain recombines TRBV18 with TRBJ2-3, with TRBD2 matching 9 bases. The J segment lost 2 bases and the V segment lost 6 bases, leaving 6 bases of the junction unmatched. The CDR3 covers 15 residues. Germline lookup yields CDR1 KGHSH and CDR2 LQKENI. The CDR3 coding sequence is TGTGCCAGCTCGCCGAGACTAGCGGACACAGATACGCAGTATTTT. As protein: CASSPRLADTDTQYF.

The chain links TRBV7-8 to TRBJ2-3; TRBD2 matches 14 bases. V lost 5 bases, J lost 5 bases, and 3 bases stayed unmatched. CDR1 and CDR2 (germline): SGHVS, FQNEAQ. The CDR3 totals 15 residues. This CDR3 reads CASSPGLAGGDTQYF. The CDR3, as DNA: TGTGCCAGCAGCCCCGGACTAGCGGGAGGAGATACGCAGTATTTT.